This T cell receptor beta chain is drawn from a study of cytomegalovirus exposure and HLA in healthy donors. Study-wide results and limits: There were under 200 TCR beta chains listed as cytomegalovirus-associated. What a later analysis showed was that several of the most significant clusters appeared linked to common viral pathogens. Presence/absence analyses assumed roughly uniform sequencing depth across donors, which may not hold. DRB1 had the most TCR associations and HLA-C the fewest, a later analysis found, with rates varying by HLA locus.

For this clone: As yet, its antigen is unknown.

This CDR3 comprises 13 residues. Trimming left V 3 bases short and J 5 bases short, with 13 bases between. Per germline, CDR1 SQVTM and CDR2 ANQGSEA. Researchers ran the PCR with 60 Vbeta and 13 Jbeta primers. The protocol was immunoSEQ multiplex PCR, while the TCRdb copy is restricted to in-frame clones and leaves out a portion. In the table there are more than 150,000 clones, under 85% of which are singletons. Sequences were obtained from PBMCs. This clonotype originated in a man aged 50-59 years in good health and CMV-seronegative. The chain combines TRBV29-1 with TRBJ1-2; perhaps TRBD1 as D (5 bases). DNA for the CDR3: TGCAGCGTTGAGATATTATCAGGGTATGGCTACACCTTC. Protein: CSVEILSGYGYTF.